The 17 T cell receptor beta chains reported below all come from one sample, sequenced in a study of blood T cell repertoires in COVID-19. Produced via immunoSEQ multiplex PCR; TCRdb's table is partial and in-frame only. The sample yields roughly 28,000 clones, approximately 89% seen once. Sequencing was performed on peripheral blood. Receptors originate from a human donor with acute or convalescent COVID-19. The donor label of this sample is uncertain.

V usage is TRBV10-2 and J usage is TRBJ2-5, with TRBD2 identical over 11 bases. Germline assignment: CDR1 WSHSY and CDR2 SAAADI. The CDR3 has 14 residues. V dropped 6 bases and J dropped 8; count of bases not matched to a gene: 8. The CDR3: CASSGTSGTRTQYF. As DNA, the CDR3 is TGCGCCAGCAGCGGGACTAGCGGCACAAGAACCCAGTACTTC.

This clone is a singleton in its sample. The rearrangement links TRBV5-5 to TRBJ2-7, with 10 positions matching TRBD2. Germline V gene lookup returns CDR1 SGHKS and CDR2 YYEKEE (reference sequence). This CDR3 contains 14 residues. Trimming at V came to 2 bases and at J to 5 bases, leaving 4 bases not matched to a gene. CDR3 sequence: CASSFPGLANEQYF. Here the CDR3 DNA reads TGTGCCAGCAGCTTCCCGGGACTAGCGAACGAGCAGTACTTC.

V gene TRBV6-2 or TRBV6-3 combines with J gene TRBJ2-7; 11 positions agree with TRBD1. The CDR3 extends over 15 amino acids. Looked up from germline, CDR1 is MNHEY and CDR2 is SVGEGT. After removal of 5 bases from V and 1 base from J, the junction contained 4 bases not matched to a gene. The chain's CDR3 is CASSTWDRGSYEQYF. The CDR3 DNA is TGTGCCAGCAGTACTTGGGACAGGGGGTCCTACGAGCAGTACTTC.

CDR3 residues: CASSSDRGGYGYTF. In nucleotides, the CDR3 is TGTGCCAGCAGCTCCGACAGGGGTGGATATGGCTACACCTTC. The J gene is TRBJ1-2, the V gene TRBV13; 8 positions agree with TRBD1. The junction had 6 bases not matched to a gene; V was cut back by 4 bases and J by 5 bases. Per the germline V gene, CDR1 is PRHDT and CDR2 is FYEKMQ (reference sequence). This CDR3 contains 14 residues. The whole variable domain, filled in from reference TRBV13 and TRBJ1-2, reads AAGVIQSPRHLIKEKRETATLKCYPIPRHDTVYWYQQGPGQDPQFLISFYEKMQSDKGSIPDRFSAQQFSDYHSELNMSSLELGDSALYFCASSSDRGGYGYTFGSGTRLTVV.

The DNA of the CDR3 is TGTGCCAGCTCACCAGACGCCGAGGGAGCTTTCTTT. The encoded protein is CASSPDAEGAFF. The genes are TRBV18 and TRBJ1-1; no clear D. V was pared by 2 bases and J by 10 bases, with 11 bases between. Germline V gene sequence: CDR1 KGHSH, CDR2 LQKENI. The CDR3 covers 12 residues.

The gene calls are TRBV12-3 or TRBV12-4 and TRBJ2-7; D is unclear. The CDR3 covers 11 residues. V was clipped by 3 bases and J by 6 bases, with 6 bases between them. CDR3 residues: CASSFRLEQYF. The CDR3 DNA follows: TGTGCCAGCAGTTTCCGTCTCGAGCAGTACTTC.

The chain is built from TRBV6-6 and TRBJ1-1, with TRBD1 identical over 9 bases. The germline CDR1 and CDR2 sequences are MNHNY and SVGAGI (reference sequence). This CDR3 spans 14 amino acids. V lost 5 bases, J lost 5 bases, and 6 bases stayed unmatched. The CDR3 sequence is CASSHTGGRTEAFF. As DNA, the CDR3 is TGTGCCAGCAGTCATACAGGGGGCCGGACTGAAGCTTTCTTT.

The V call is TRBV6-5, the J call TRBJ1-5; the D is unclear. CDR3 length: 13 amino acids. The V end was cut by 3 bases, the J end by 11 bases, with 14 bases between. Per germline, CDR1 MNHEY and CDR2 SVGAGI. The CDR3 nucleotides read TGTGCCAGCAGTTATGCAGGAGGTTCGGCCCAGCATTTT. Protein: CASSYAGGSAQHF.

The chain links TRBV4-3 to TRBJ2-3; D is undetermined. Trimming stripped 6 bases from V and 4 bases from J, with 11 bases between. The germline gives CDR1 LGHNA, CDR2 YSLEER. The CDR3 covers 13 residues. CDR3 DNA: TGCGCCAGCAGTTCCATACGGGCAGATACGCAGTATTTT. Residues: CASSSIRADTQYF.

This clone was detected once. V usage is TRBV21-1 and J usage is TRBJ1-2; TRBD1, the table's D call, was not compared with the DNA. TRBV21-1 is assigned pseudogene status. The CDR3 spans 15 residues. The CDR3 region is CASSEVVAGGYGYTF. In DNA form, the CDR3 reads TGTGCCAGCAGCGAAGTCGTCGCAGGGGGGTATGGCTACACCTTC.

The gene calls are TRBV14 and TRBJ1-2; D possibly corresponds to TRBD1 (6 bases). Per the germline V gene, CDR1 is SGHDN and CDR2 is FVKESK. The CDR3 consists of 15 residues. V was cut by 3 bases and J by 4 bases, with 15 bases left in between. This chain's CDR3 is CASSHGTGLGYGYTF. The CDR3 DNA sequence: TGTGCCAGCAGCCACGGAACAGGGCTAGGCTATGGCTACACCTTC.

The count of this clone is one. The chain links TRBV6-4 to TRBJ2-5; 9 nucleotides align to TRBD1. V shed 7 bases and J 2 bases; nucleotides not matched to a gene: 8. The germline CDR1 and CDR2 sequences are MRHNA and SNTAGT. The CDR3 has 15 amino acids. The CDR3 DNA follows: TGTGCCAGCATCTTCCAGGACAGGGGACAAGAGACCCAGTACTTC. It encodes CASIFQDRGQETQYF.

This chain joins TRBV15 and TRBJ1-5; tentative D call: TRBD1 (5 bases). The CDR3 is 14 amino acids. V was trimmed by 0 bases and J by 3 bases, leaving 6 bases between them. Looked up from germline, CDR1 is LNHNV and CDR2 is YYDKDF (reference sequence). The chain's CDR3 is CATSRDRANQPQHF. The CDR3, as DNA: TGTGCCACCAGCAGAGACAGGGCCAATCAGCCCCAGCATTTT.

The chain uses TRBV20-1 and TRBJ2-2, with TRBD2 matching over 12 bases. This CDR3 spans 15 amino acids. The trim removed 3 bases at V and 7 bases at J, leaving 6 bases unmatched. Germline CDR1 and CDR2: DFQATT and SNEGSKA (reference sequence). The CDR3 spells CSASDLAGGVGELFF. As DNA, the CDR3 is TGCAGTGCTAGTGACCTAGCGGGAGGGGTCGGGGAGCTGTTTTTT.

The V and J genes are TRBV15 and TRBJ1-2; D unresolved. The V end was cut by 0 bases, the J end by 1 base, with 12 bases between. CDR1 and CDR2 (germline): LNHNV, YYDKDF (reference sequence). CDR3 length: 16 residues. CDR3 in amino acids: CATSRDRPGLNYGYTF. Written as DNA, the CDR3 is TGTGCCACCAGCAGAGATCGACCAGGCCTTAACTATGGCTACACCTTC.

The CDR3 loop is CASSIGINTGELFF. The DNA for the CDR3 is TGTGCCAGTAGTATAGGTATTAACACCGGGGAGCTGTTTTTT. The V and J genes are TRBV19 and TRBJ2-2; D is unresolved. The CDR3 contains 14 residues. Germline-derived CDR1 and CDR2 are LNHDA and SQIVND (reference sequence). The V end was cut by 1 base, the J end by 2 bases, with 5 bases between.

This clone was counted once. This chain connects TRBV7-2 to TRBJ1-5; D remains ambiguous. With 1 base removed from V and 0 bases from J, the gap between germline ends came to 4 bases. This CDR3 has 14 amino acids. In germline, CDR1 is SGHTA, CDR2 FQGNSA. CDR3 loop: CASSLDSSNQPQHF. The CDR3 nucleotides read TGTGCCAGCAGCTTAGACTCTAGCAATCAGCCCCAGCATTTT.